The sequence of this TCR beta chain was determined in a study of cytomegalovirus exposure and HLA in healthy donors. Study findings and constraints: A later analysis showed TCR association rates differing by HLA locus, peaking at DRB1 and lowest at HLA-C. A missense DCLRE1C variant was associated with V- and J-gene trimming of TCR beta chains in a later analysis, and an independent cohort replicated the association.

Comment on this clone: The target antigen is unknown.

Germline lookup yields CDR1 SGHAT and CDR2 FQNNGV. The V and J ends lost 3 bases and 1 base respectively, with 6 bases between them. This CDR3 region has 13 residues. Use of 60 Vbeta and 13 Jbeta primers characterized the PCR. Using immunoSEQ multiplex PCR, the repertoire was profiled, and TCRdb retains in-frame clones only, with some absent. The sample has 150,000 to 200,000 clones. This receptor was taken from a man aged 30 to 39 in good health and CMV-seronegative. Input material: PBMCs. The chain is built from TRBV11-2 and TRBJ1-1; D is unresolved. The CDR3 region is CASSFSGNTEAFF. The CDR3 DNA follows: TGTGCCAGCAGCTTCTCCGGGAACACTGAAGCTTTCTTT.